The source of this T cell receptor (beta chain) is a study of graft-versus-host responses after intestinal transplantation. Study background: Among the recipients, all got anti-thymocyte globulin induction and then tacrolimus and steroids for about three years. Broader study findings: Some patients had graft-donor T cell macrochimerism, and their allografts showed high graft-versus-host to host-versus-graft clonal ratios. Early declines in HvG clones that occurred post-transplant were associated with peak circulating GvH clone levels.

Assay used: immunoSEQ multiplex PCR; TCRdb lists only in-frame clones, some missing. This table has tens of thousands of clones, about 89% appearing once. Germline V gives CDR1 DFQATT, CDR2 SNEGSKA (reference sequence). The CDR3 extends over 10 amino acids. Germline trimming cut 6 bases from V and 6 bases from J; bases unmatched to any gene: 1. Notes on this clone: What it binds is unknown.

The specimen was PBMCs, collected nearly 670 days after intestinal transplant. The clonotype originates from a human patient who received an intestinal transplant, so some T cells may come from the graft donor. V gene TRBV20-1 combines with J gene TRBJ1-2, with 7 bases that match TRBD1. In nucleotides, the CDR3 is TGCAGTGCGGGACAGAATGGCTACACCTTC. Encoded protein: CSAGQNGYTF.